Presented here are 2 T cell receptor beta chains from one specimen sequenced in a study of T cells after yellow fever vaccination. Via MiXCR, TCRdb re-called the 5' RACE reads, giving one row per CDR3 protein. Of 620,000 or so distinct CDR3 sequences listed, 9% to 15% are singletons. The material was PBMCs, obtained on the day of the yellow fever booster vaccination. The receptors originated from a man aged 25 to 45 who received the YFV17D yellow fever vaccine.

In its sample, this clonotype was seen a few times. The chain couples TRBV20-1 to TRBJ2-4, with D perhaps given as TRBD1 or TRBD2 (7 bases each). CDR3 size: 13 residues. Germline CDR1 reads DFQATT; CDR2 reads SNEGSKA (reference sequence). V lost 5 bases and J lost 6, with 14 bases in between. The CDR3 sequence is CSAPKRDRNIQYF. In nucleotides, the CDR3 is TGCAGTGCTCCTAAGCGGGACAGAAACATTCAGTACTTC.

This clonotype was seen more than once but under ten times. The rearrangement links TRBV6-1 to TRBJ1-2, with a possible D match to TRBD1 (6 bases). V gave up 6 bases and J gave up 12 bases, with 20 bases separating them. CDR3 length equals 13 residues. Germline assignment: CDR1 MNHNS and CDR2 SASEGT. The CDR3 DNA reads as TGTGCCAGCAGAGGTGGGGGCCGGGCCGGGGACACCTTC. Protein sequence: CASRGGGRAGDTF.